This T cell receptor (beta chain) stems from a study of neurological immune-mediated disorders. Study-level results: The absence of any CDR3 amino acid sequence shared by expanded clones across subjects suggests that repertoires were private in all groups. HTLV-1-associated myelopathy had the most TCR clonal expansion, while multiple sclerosis had the least, a level that fell below healthy controls.

Synthesis of cDNA was carried out by template-switch 5'RACE. The reaction used 10-nucleotide random UMIs. A single run covered 15-18 subjects with over 190 million TCR-beta sequences. A single record per CDR3 protein comes from TCRdb applying MiXCR to the 5' RACE reads. The sample includes 75,000 to 85,000 distinct CDR3 sequences, roughly 17% seen only once; the top ten take approximately 15%. Germline values: CDR1 DFQATT, CDR2 SNEGSKA (reference sequence). V lost 4 bases and J 0 bases, leaving 12 bases between the germline ends. The CDR3 has 14 amino acids. This clonotype was seen many times. Its target is not known.

J is TRBJ1-1 and V is TRBV20-1; TRBD1 is a possible D gene (6 bases). Source material: PBMCs. The clonotype was recovered from a woman between 40 and 55 years old in good health. CDR3 in amino acids: CSAIEQGLNTEAFF. For the CDR3, the DNA is TGCAGTGCTATAGAACAGGGACTGAACACTGAAGCTTTCTTT.